What follows describes a single TCR beta chain. The record originates from a study of control samples from healthy donors and cancer patients. Data came from immunoSEQ multiplex PCR; TCRdb stores just in-frame clones and leaves some out. The sample records some 150,000 clones, about 89% being singletons. Sequencing was performed on blood. This sequence originates from a man younger than 35 in good health.

For the CDR3, the DNA is TGTGCCAGCAGTAACGGGCCGGGACAGGGGGCGGTCAACAATCAGCCCCAGCATTTT. Its protein is CASSNGPGQGAVNNQPQHF. The V and J genes are TRBV6-2 or TRBV6-3 and TRBJ1-5, with 12 bases that match TRBD1. In germline, CDR1 is MNHEY, CDR2 SVGEGT. The CDR3 runs 19 residues. V gave up 5 bases and J gave up 3 bases; unmatched junction bases: 14.